What follows describes a single T cell receptor beta chain. The sample comes from a study of T cell changes during pregnancy in multiple sclerosis. The CDR3 extends over 14 amino acids. V shed 6 bases and J 4 bases; nucleotides not matched to a gene: 6. In germline, CDR1 is LNHDA, CDR2 SQIVND (reference sequence). TCRdb's table, derived via immunoSEQ multiplex PCR, lists solely in-frame clones and lacks some. This table holds approximately 40,000 clones, roughly 92% found once. The rearrangement joins TRBV19 to TRBJ2-7; 10 bases align to TRBD2. The source is a female donor with multiple sclerosis, enrolled in a pregnancy study. Sequenced here: CD4+ T cells from peripheral blood mononuclear cells, sampled in the third trimester of pregnancy. The CDR3 DNA is TGTGCCAGTAGCAGGAGACTAGCGGGTTACGAGCAGTACTTC. Protein product: CASSRRLAGYEQYF.